This section outlines one T cell receptor (beta chain) sequence together with its context. Losses at the gene ends were 4 bases for V and 6 bases for J; bases not matched to a gene: 4. The length of the CDR3 is 14 residues. Germline V lookup: CDR1 SGHRS, CDR2 YFSETQ. Profiling relied on immunoSEQ multiplex PCR, and the TCRdb table lists in-frame clones only, not all of them. The sample yields roughly 70,000 clones, about 86% seen once. The sample originates from a study of a mutant IDH1 vaccine in newly diagnosed glioma. Study-level information: Sex among treated patients split around 60% male, approximately 38% female; mean age was roughly 40 years.

The time point was: baseline, week 1 (first vaccination visit). Treatment in this sample: pre-vaccination baseline after standard-of-care therapy. The receptor was isolated from a woman aged 18 to 35 with glioma. Some clones in this sample may be carry-over from other donors' samples. The material sequenced was peripheral blood mononuclear cells (PBMCs), taken from a glioma patient treated with radiotherapy, temozolomide or both. The genes are TRBV5-1 and TRBJ2-3; 11 nucleotides align to TRBD2. The DNA for the CDR3 is TGCGCCAGCAGCAAGACTAGCGGGGTCGATACGCAGTATTTT. Translated, it gives CASSKTSGVDTQYF.